The 9 T cell receptor beta chains below all came from one sample that was sequenced in a study of blood T cells in healthy people across ages. A second PCR of about 7 to 12 cycles used a sample-barcoded 5' primer and a J-beta primer mix. Each CDR3 protein gets one entry after TCRdb re-called the 5' RACE reads with MiXCR. The sample shows over 550,000 distinct CDR3 sequences, about 30% of them seen only once. The source material was blood. The receptors were sampled from a woman aged 80 or over in good health.

This clonotype was seen more than once but under ten times. This chain links TRBV14 with TRBJ2-7; TRBD2 agrees at 9 bases. V lost 1 base and J lost 3; bases outside the gene matches: 7. Germline CDR1 is SGHDN and CDR2 is FVKESK. This CDR3 is 16 amino acids long. The CDR3 nucleotides are TGTGCCAGCAGCCAAGTGCGGGGGGGCCCGTACTACGAGCAGTACTTC. Protein: CASSQVRGGPYYEQYF.

The chain joins TRBV3-1 to TRBJ1-1; 8 bases are a match to TRBD1. After removal of 5 bases from V and 6 bases from J, the junction contained 17 bases not matched to a gene. The V gene's germline CDR1 is LGHDT and CDR2 YNNKEL (reference sequence). This CDR3 has 17 residues. CDR3 in DNA: TGTGCCAGCAGCTCACGGGACAGGACCGGAGAAACCCCTGAAGCTTTCTTT. It is translated as CASSSRDRTGETPEAFF.

Comment on this clonotype: Being one base from a much bigger clone, this may be a read error. The chain joins TRBV28 to TRBJ2-5; possible D gene TRBD2, 5 bases. This CDR3 has 13 amino acids. Per the germline V gene, CDR1 is MDHEN and CDR2 is SYDVKM. The CDR3 nucleotides are TGTGCCGGCAGTGGCGGGTACCAAGAGACCCAGTACTTC. Translated, it gives CAGSGGYQETQYF.

This clonotype was recorded at least ten times. The chain links TRBV6-1 to TRBJ2-5; D is tentatively TRBD1 or TRBD2 (5 bases each). This CDR3 is 15 amino acids long. V was pared by 3 bases and J by 5 bases, with 16 bases between. CDR1 is MNHNS, CDR2 SASEGT, per germline. The CDR3 nucleotides are TGTGCCAGCAGTGAGGGCAGGGCTGTAGCGGAGACCCAGTACTTC. Amino acids: CASSEGRAVAETQYF.

The rearrangement links TRBV30 to TRBJ2-1, with 10 bases identical to TRBD1. CDR3 length: 11 residues. V dropped 7 bases and J dropped 7; count of bases not matched to a gene: 1. Germline CDR1 reads GTSNPN; CDR2 reads SVGIG (reference sequence). CDR3 sequence: CALDRGNEQFF. The CDR3 coding sequence is TGTGCCTTGGACAGGGGGAATGAGCAGTTCTTC.

The chain combines TRBV15 with TRBJ1-5, with D perhaps TRBD1 (6 bases). In germline, CDR1 is LNHNV, CDR2 YYDKDF (reference sequence). V lost 0 bases and J 4 bases, leaving 16 bases between the germline ends. The CDR3 covers 17 residues. CDR3 bases: TGTGCCACCAGCAGAGAGGTTGGGCAGGGGTCAAATCAGCCCCAGCATTTT. Translating it yields CATSREVGQGSNQPQHF.

This clonotype was counted at least ten times. The gene calls are TRBV24-1 and TRBJ2-5; possibly TRBD1 for D (6 bases). The CDR3 sequence is 16 residues long. Germline CDR1 reads KGHDR; CDR2 reads SFDVKD. Trimming left V 4 bases short and J 3 bases short, with 17 bases between. In DNA form, the CDR3 reads TGTGCCACCAGTGACCGATCCACAGGGCCGGAAGAGACCCAGTACTTC. This codes for CATSDRSTGPEETQYF.

This clonotype was observed many times. This chain uses TRBV5-1 with TRBJ2-1; 9 bases are shared with TRBD1. V lost 4 bases and J lost 3; bases outside the gene matches: 5. Germline CDR1 and CDR2: SGHRS and YFSETQ. The CDR3 has 15 amino acids. The CDR3 DNA sequence: TGCGCCAGCAGCCAGGGACAGGGATTCTACAATGAGCAGTTCTTC. Amino acid sequence: CASSQGQGFYNEQFF.

This clonotype was observed at least ten times. The chain employs TRBV5-1 and TRBJ2-1; either TRBD1 or TRBD2 may fit D (5 bases each). The CDR3 has 11 residues. Germline loops: CDR1 SGHRS, CDR2 YFSETQ. The germline V and J ends were trimmed by 8 bases and 8 bases, with 11 bases remaining between them. The CDR3 DNA follows: TGCGCCAGTGGGACGGTAGATGAGCAGTTCTTC. Translated, it gives CASGTVDEQFF. Full variable domain (outside the CDR3, taken from reference TRBV5-1 and TRBJ2-1): KAGVTQTPRYLIKTRGQQVTLSCSPISGHRSVSWYQQTPGQGLQFLFEYFSETQRNKGNFPGRFSGRQFSNSRSEMNVSTLELGDSALYLCASGTVDEQFFGPGTRLTVL.